Listed below are T cell receptor beta chains from one sample, sequenced in a study of cytomegalovirus exposure and HLA in healthy donors. The protocol was immunoSEQ multiplex PCR, while the TCRdb copy is restricted to in-frame clones and leaves out a portion. The table includes 120,000 or so clones, approximately 71% detected once. Sequencing was done on a sample of PBMCs. The receptors were sampled from a woman between 45 and 65 years old in good health and CMV-seronegative. CDR3s include the opening cysteine and the closing phenylalanine or tryptophan. Each record gives: CDR3 protein, CDR3 DNA, J gene, V gene, clone size, CDR3 length, D gene. The D gene is left open where the match is weak. Rows give clone size only sometimes, using once, few, many, or a class for an expanded clone.

CASSYPGISGNTIYF | TGTGCCAGCAGTTACCCGGGGATCTCTGGAAACACCATATATTTT | TRBJ1-3 | TRBV28 | few | 15 | -
CASKPTVSNEKLFF | TGTGCCAGCAAGCCGACAGTTTCGAATGAAAAACTGTTTTTT | TRBJ1-4 | TRBV7-8 | - | 14 | -
CASSLSQGGYEQYF | TGTGCCAGCAGTTTGTCGCAGGGGGGCTACGAGCAGTACTTC | TRBJ2-7 | TRBV27 | - | 14 | -
CASSIQVGQPQHF | TGTGCCAGTAGTATACAGGTGGGTCAGCCCCAGCATTTT | TRBJ1-5 | TRBV19 | - | 13 | -
CASSLAHYEQYF | TGTGCCAGCAGCTTAGCTCACTACGAGCAGTACTTC | TRBJ2-7 | TRBV7-2 | - | 12 | -
CASGLLQGWVNEQFF | TGTGCTAGTGGTTTGTTGCAGGGGTGGGTCAATGAGCAGTTCTTC | TRBJ2-1 | TRBV12-5 | - | 15 | -
CASSLVITGELFF | TGTGCCAGCAGCTTAGTTATCACCGGGGAGCTGTTTTTT | TRBJ2-2 | TRBV7-2 | - | 13 | -
CACNHRNQPQHF | TGTGCCTGCAACCACAGGAATCAGCCCCAGCATTTT | TRBJ1-5 | TRBV30 | - | 12 | -
CASSGGIRAYNEQFF | TGTGCCAGCAGCGGCGGAATTCGGGCCTACAATGAGCAGTTCTTC | TRBJ2-1 | TRBV11-1 | few | 15 | -
CASSDSGFGGYTF | TGTGCCAGCAGTGATTCGGGGTTTGGCGGCTACACCTTC | TRBJ1-2 | TRBV2 | - | 13 | -
CASSLLEEQYF | TGCGCCAGCAGCCTTTTAGAGGAGCAGTACTTC | TRBJ2-7 | TRBV5-1 | - | 11 | -
CSAQDRANEKLFF | TGCAGCGCTCAAGACAGGGCGAATGAAAAACTGTTTTTT | TRBJ1-4 | TRBV29-1 | once | 13 | TRBD1
CASSGRGQGRLYF | TGTGCCAGCAGTGGACGGGGACAGGGGAGGCTTTACTTC | TRBJ2-7 | TRBV2 | - | 13 | TRBD1
CSSSLGRLANGDEQYF | TGTTCCAGCAGCTTAGGTCGGCTAGCAAATGGGGACGAGCAGTACTTC | TRBJ2-7 | TRBV7-9 | few | 16 | -
CASSFPNKGDSGANVLTF | TGTGCCAGCAGCTTCCCGAACAAGGGAGACTCTGGGGCCAACGTCCTGACTTTC | TRBJ2-6 | TRBV7-2 | - | 18 | -
CASSYSSADRPNYTF | TGTGCCAGCAGTTACTCGTCCGCGGACAGGCCCAACTACACCTTC | TRBJ1-2 | TRBV6-5 | - | 15 | TRBD1
CASSEGQGAQETQYF | TGTGCCAGCAGCGAGGGTCAGGGGGCCCAAGAGACCCAGTACTTC | TRBJ2-5 | TRBV5-4 | - | 15 | TRBD1
CASSLSGAEQFF | TGTGCCAGCAGCCTTAGCGGGGCGGAGCAGTTCTTC | TRBJ2-1 | TRBV28 | - | 12 | TRBD2
CASSIIPASGEAFF | TGTGCCAGCAGCATTATCCCTGCTTCTGGCGAAGCTTTCTTT | TRBJ1-1 | TRBV7-2 | - | 14 | -
CASSRRGRYEQYF | TGTGCCAGCAGCAGGCGTGGGAGATACGAGCAGTACTTC | TRBJ2-7 | TRBV21-1 | medium-sized | 13 | -
CASSIQGSPGANVLTF | TGTGCCAGCAGCATACAGGGATCCCCTGGGGCCAACGTCCTGACTTTC | TRBJ2-6 | TRBV9 | - | 16 | -
CASSSLLAVGTDTQYF | TGTGCCAGCAGCTCGCTACTAGCGGTTGGCACAGATACGCAGTATTTT | TRBJ2-3 | TRBV7-9 | - | 16 | TRBD2
CATREWRFNEQYF | TGTGCCACCCGGGAGTGGCGATTTAACGAGCAGTACTTC | TRBJ2-7 | TRBV5-4 | - | 13 | -
CAWRVLAGGDEQFF | TGTGCCTGGAGGGTCCTAGCGGGAGGGGATGAGCAGTTCTTC | TRBJ2-1 | TRBV30 | once | 14 | TRBD2
CASSLNRNYEQYF | TGTGCCAGCAGCTTAAACAGAAACTACGAGCAGTACTTC | TRBJ2-7 | TRBV7-6 | once | 13 | -
CASSKDSGGTF | TGTGCCAGCAGCAAAGATAGTGGGGGGACCTTC | TRBJ2-7 | TRBV21-1 | - | 11 | -
CASSLAIGQPKAFF | TGCGCCAGCAGCTTGGCCATAGGACAGCCCAAGGCTTTCTTT | TRBJ1-1 | TRBV5-1 | - | 14 | -
CASSQVQGQETQYF | TGTGCCAGCAGCCAAGTCCAGGGACAAGAGACCCAGTACTTC | TRBJ2-5 | TRBV14 | - | 14 | -
CSVELAGGPWEQYF | TGCAGCGTTGAACTAGCGGGAGGGCCCTGGGAGCAGTACTTC | TRBJ2-7 | TRBV29-1 | few | 14 | TRBD2
CASSVRRVPPSTYEQYF | TGTGCCAGCAGTGTTCGCAGGGTCCCCCCAAGCACCTACGAGCAGTACTTC | TRBJ2-7 | TRBV6-4 | few | 17 | -
CASSQDLTSGRSGNEQFF | TGTGCCAGCAGCCAAGACCTGACTAGCGGGAGGTCAGGGAATGAGCAGTTCTTC | TRBJ2-1 | TRBV14 | - | 18 | TRBD2
CASGTSVGGETQYF | TGTGCCAGTGGCACTAGCGTGGGGGGGGAGACCCAGTACTTC | TRBJ2-5 | TRBV19 | - | 14 | TRBD2
CASSFPGATNYGYTF | TGTGCCAGTAGTTTCCCAGGGGCCACTAACTATGGCTACACCTTC | TRBJ1-2 | TRBV19 | - | 15 | -
CASSLFAGTEAFF | TGTGCCAGCAGCTTATTCGCGGGCACTGAAGCTTTCTTT | TRBJ1-1 | TRBV7-8 | - | 13 | -
CASSRDRGAEQFF | TGTGCCAGCAGCCGGGACAGGGGAGCTGAGCAGTTCTTC | TRBJ2-1 | TRBV2 | - | 13 | TRBD1
CASSTGGNQPQHF | TGTGCCAGTAGTACAGGGGGCAATCAGCCCCAGCATTTT | TRBJ1-5 | TRBV19 | - | 13 | -